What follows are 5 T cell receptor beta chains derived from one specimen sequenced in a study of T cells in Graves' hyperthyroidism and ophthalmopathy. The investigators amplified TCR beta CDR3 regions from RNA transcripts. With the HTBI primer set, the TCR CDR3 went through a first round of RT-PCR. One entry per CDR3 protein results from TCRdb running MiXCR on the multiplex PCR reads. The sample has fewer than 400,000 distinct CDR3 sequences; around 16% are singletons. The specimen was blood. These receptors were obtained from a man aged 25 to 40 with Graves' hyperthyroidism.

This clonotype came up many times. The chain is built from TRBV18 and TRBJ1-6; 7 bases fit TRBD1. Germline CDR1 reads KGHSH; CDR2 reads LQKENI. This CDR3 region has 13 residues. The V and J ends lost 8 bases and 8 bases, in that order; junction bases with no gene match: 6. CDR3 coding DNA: TGTGCCAGCCAGGGGGGCGCAGATTCACCCCTCCACTTT. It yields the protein CASQGGADSPLHF.

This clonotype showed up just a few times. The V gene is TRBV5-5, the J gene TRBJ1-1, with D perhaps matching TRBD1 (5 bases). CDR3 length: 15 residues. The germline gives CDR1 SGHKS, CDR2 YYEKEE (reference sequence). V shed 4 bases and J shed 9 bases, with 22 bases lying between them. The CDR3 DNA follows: TGTGCCAGCAGCCCAACCCCCCCAGGGTCCGGAAAAGCTTTCTTT. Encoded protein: CASSPTPPGSGKAFF.

This CDR3 is CSVHRAGEQYF. The CDR3 nucleotides are TGCAGCGTTCATCGGGCGGGTGAGCAGTACTTC. The gene calls are TRBV29-1 and TRBJ2-7, with D maybe TRBD2 (5 bases). With 5 bases removed from V and 7 bases from J, the gap between germline ends came to 12 bases. The CDR3 has 11 amino acids. CDR1 and CDR2 (germline): SQVTM, ANQGSEA.

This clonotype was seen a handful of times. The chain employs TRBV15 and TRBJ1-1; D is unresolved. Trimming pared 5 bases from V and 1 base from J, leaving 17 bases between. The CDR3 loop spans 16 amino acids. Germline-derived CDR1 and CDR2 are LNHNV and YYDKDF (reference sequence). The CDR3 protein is CATSPLGTGRNTEAFF. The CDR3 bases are TGTGCCACCAGCCCGCTCGGAACCGGGAGGAACACTGAAGCTTTCTTT.

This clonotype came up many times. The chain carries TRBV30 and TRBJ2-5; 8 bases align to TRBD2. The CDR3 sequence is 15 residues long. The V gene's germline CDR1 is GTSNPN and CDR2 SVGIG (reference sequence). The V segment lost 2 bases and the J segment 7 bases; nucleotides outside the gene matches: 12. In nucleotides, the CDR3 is TGTGCCTGGAGTCATGAGGGGACTAGGGGTGGGACCCAGTACTTC. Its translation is CAWSHEGTRGGTQYF.